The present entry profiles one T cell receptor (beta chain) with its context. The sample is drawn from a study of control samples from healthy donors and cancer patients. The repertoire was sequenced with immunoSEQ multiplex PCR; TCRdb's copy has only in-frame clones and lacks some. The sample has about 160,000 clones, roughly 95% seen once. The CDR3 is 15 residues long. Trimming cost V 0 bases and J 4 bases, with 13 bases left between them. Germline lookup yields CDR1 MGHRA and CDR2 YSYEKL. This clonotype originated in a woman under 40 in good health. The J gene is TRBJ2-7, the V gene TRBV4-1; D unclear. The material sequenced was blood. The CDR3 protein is CASSQEAQIRYEQYF. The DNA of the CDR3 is TGCGCCAGCAGCCAAGAGGCACAGATTCGTTACGAGCAGTACTTC.